This T cell receptor beta chain stems from a study of T cells after yellow fever vaccination. Background on the study: Fractions containing few cells were prepared with SMART-Seq v4 Ultra Low Input. Study-wide findings and caveats: Detected again after the booster were most primary-vaccination clones, at 96% CD4 and about 89% CD8.

A remark on this clonotype: Its antigen is currently unknown.

One entry per CDR3 protein results from TCRdb running MiXCR on the 5' RACE reads. This table has some 300,000 distinct CDR3 sequences, around 11% appearing once. Sequenced material: CD4+ T cells sorted from PBMCs, taken 45 days after the yellow fever booster vaccination. The sequence was collected from a young man who received the YFV17D yellow fever vaccine.

In nucleotides, the CDR3 is TGCGCCAGCAGCTTGACGACTAGCGGAGGTGGAGAGACCCAGTACTTC. Protein sequence: CASSLTTSGGGETQYF. The rearrangement links TRBV5-1 to TRBJ2-5; the match to TRBD2 covers 9 bases. V shed 1 base and J 4 bases; nucleotides not matched to a gene: 8. The CDR3 consists of 16 residues. The germline V gene has CDR1 SGHRS and CDR2 YFSETQ.